Here is one T cell receptor beta chain with its context. What it binds is unknown. These data originate in a study of T cell responses to AZD1222 COVID-19 vaccine. This table comes from immunoSEQ multiplex PCR, and its TCRdb copy is limited to in-frame clones, with some not included. The sample contains 85,000 to 100,000 clones, 80% to 90% of which appear only once. Overall study results and limits: Reportedly, close to half of spike-specific TCRs are directed against unmutated variant regions.

V was trimmed by 4 bases and J by 3 bases, leaving 6 bases between them. This CDR3 comprises 14 residues. CDR1 KGHDR and CDR2 SFDVKD come from the germline V gene. The clonotype was recovered from an adult in good health. The chain combines TRBV24-1 with TRBJ1-6, with unresolved D. Here the sequenced sample was peripheral blood, taken on day 0 of AZD1222 vaccination. This CDR3 reads CATSDRIYNSPLHF. CDR3 sequence (DNA): TGTGCCACCAGTGACAGGATCTATAATTCACCCCTCCACTTT.